The 32 T cell receptor beta chains presented below share a single source sample, sequenced in a study of blood T cells in healthy people across ages. The authors ran a second PCR of roughly 6 to 12 cycles using a sample-barcoded 5' primer and a J-beta primer mix. A single record per CDR3 protein comes from TCRdb applying MiXCR to the 5' RACE reads. Of more than 1,000,000 distinct CDR3 sequences listed, roughly a quarter are singletons. These same records also appear under a second study, on T cells of mothers and their children.

Material: blood. These receptors were taken from a girl aged 2 to 10 in good health.

The table lists this clonotype with a few counts. The chain carries TRBV27 and TRBJ2-5; TRBD2 matches 8 bases. Trimming removed 6 bases from V and 6 bases from J; junction bases left unmatched: 15. Germline CDR1 is MNHEY and CDR2 is SMNVEV (reference sequence). The CDR3 runs 16 residues. CDR3 DNA: TGTGCCAGCAGGCCTCCGGGACTAGTGGGTAGTCAGACCCAGTACTTC. This sequence encodes CASRPPGLVGSQTQYF.

V usage is TRBV18 and J usage is TRBJ2-7; 7 nucleotides line up with TRBD2. The CDR3 has 12 amino acids. Germline values: CDR1 KGHSH, CDR2 LQKENI. With 5 bases clipped from V and 7 bases from J, the junction kept 5 bases outside the gene matches. The CDR3 nucleotides are TGTGCCAGCTCAGGGGAGCGGGGAGAGCAGTACTTC. This codes for CASSGERGEQYF.

This clonotype was detected a few times. The chain links TRBV4-1 to TRBJ2-7; a possible D gene is TRBD1 (6 bases). CDR3 length equals 14 residues. V lost 1 base to trimming and J lost 3 bases, with 10 bases between them. Per germline, CDR1 MGHRA and CDR2 YSYEKL. CDR3 protein: CASSQGGQFYEQYF. The CDR3 bases are TGCGCCAGCAGCCAAGGGGGACAATTCTACGAGCAGTACTTC.

The chain joins TRBV9 to TRBJ2-5; 7 nucleotides line up with TRBD2. Per germline, CDR1 SGDLS and CDR2 YYNGEE. The J segment lost 3 bases and the V segment lost 0 bases, leaving 2 bases of the junction unmatched. This CDR3 has 14 residues. For the CDR3, the DNA is TGTGCCAGCAGCGTAGGGACTAGTAAAGAGACCCAGTACTTC. Its translation is CASSVGTSKETQYF.

The V call is TRBV7-6, the J call TRBJ1-4; D possibly corresponds to TRBD1 (5 bases). Per germline, CDR1 SGHVS and CDR2 FNYEAQ. The CDR3 sequence is 12 residues long. The germline V and J ends were trimmed by 5 bases and 12 bases, with 13 bases remaining between them. DNA of the CDR3: TGTGCCAGCAGCCTTAACAGGATTGAACTGTTTTTT. This sequence encodes CASSLNRIELFF.

This chain links TRBV11-2 with TRBJ2-5; TRBD2 is a possible D gene (6 bases). Germline CDR1 and CDR2: SGHAT and FQNNGV. Trimming left V 5 bases short and J 2 bases short, with 18 bases between. The CDR3 spans 16 residues. CDR3 sequence: CASSPWASVDQETQYF. CDR3 in DNA: TGTGCCAGCAGCCCTTGGGCTAGCGTTGATCAAGAGACCCAGTACTTC.

This chain uses TRBV14 with TRBJ2-7; D is unresolved. Germline CDR1 SGHDN, CDR2 FVKESK. V dropped 3 bases and J dropped 5 bases, with 8 bases sitting between them. The CDR3 has 12 residues. In DNA, the CDR3 is TGTGCCAGCAGCCACTCATCCCACGAGCAGTACTTC. Protein sequence: CASSHSSHEQYF.

Regarding this clonotype: An end of the junction differs from the germline gene, which may be a read error. This chain joins TRBV3-1 and TRBJ1-4; tentative D call: TRBD1 (5 bases). Germline V CDR1 and CDR2: LGHDT, YNNKEL (reference sequence). The CDR3 runs 15 residues. The CDR3 protein is CTSSQGGTEPGKLFF. The CDR3 DNA reads TGTACCAGCAGCCAAGGCGGGACGGAACCTGGAAAACTGTTTTTT.

This clonotype appeared a few times. The chain has TRBV7-9 and TRBJ1-2, with no clear D. Germline V gene lookup returns CDR1 SEHNR and CDR2 FQNEAQ (reference sequence). The germline V and J ends were trimmed by 5 bases and 1 base, with 5 bases remaining between them. The CDR3 is 12 residues long. The CDR3, as DNA: TGTGCCAGCAGCCCCAATAACTATGGCTACACCTTC. Translation: CASSPNNYGYTF.

This clonotype was detected ten times or more. The chain employs TRBV12-3 or TRBV12-4 and TRBJ1-2; no firm D call. The CDR3 loop spans 12 amino acids. Deletions cut 1 base from V and 8 bases from J, with 8 bases between. CDR3 loop: CASSLGASGYTF. The CDR3 nucleotides are TGTGCCAGCAGTTTAGGAGCATCGGGCTACACCTTC.

This clonotype turned up a few times. The chain has TRBV12-3 or TRBV12-4 and TRBJ2-1, with D uncertain. Trimming removed 2 bases from V and 0 bases from J, with 11 bases in between. CDR3 length: 16 amino acids. The CDR3 region is CASSLRASLSYNEQFF. The CDR3 nucleotides are TGTGCCAGCAGTTTACGAGCGAGCCTCTCCTACAATGAGCAGTTCTTC.

A few counts support this clonotype. The chain combines TRBV9 with TRBJ2-5, with TRBD1 identical over 7 bases. The J call could be wrong; TRBJ2-1 is a better fit for the DNA end. The CDR3 is made up of 14 amino acids. CDR1 is SGDLS and CDR2 is YYNGEE in the germline V gene. CDR3 amino acids: CASSGGGGNNEQFF. In DNA, the CDR3 is TGTGCCAGCAGCGGAGGGGGCGGAAACAATGAGCAGTTCTTC.

V usage is TRBV7-2 and J usage is TRBJ2-1; perhaps D is TRBD1 or TRBD2 (5 bases each). The CDR3 is made up of 16 amino acids. The germline V and J ends were trimmed by 4 bases and 4 bases, with 17 bases remaining between them. CDR1 is SGHTA, CDR2 FQGNSA, per germline. CDR3 DNA sequence: TGTGCCAGCAGCTCGTCCGGGACGGCTGGTTACAATGAGCAGTTCTTC. It encodes CASSSSGTAGYNEQFF.

The table lists this clonotype with a few counts. The chain recombines TRBV3-1 with TRBJ1-5; 7 positions match TRBD1. There are 15 residues in the CDR3. The V and J ends lost 8 bases and 1 base, in that order; junction bases with no gene match: 8. Germline-derived CDR1 and CDR2 are LGHDT and YNNKEL (reference sequence). CDR3 bases: TGTGCCAGCGCTTCCGGAGGGGGCAGCAATCAGCCCCAGCATTTT. It is translated as CASASGGGSNQPQHF.

This clonotype was counted between two and nine times. V and J are TRBV4-2 and TRBJ2-7; the D gene is possibly TRBD1 (6 bases). The CDR3 contains 15 residues. Trimming stripped 4 bases from V and 4 bases from J, with 17 bases between. Per germline, CDR1 LGHNA and CDR2 YNFKEQ. The CDR3 DNA reads as TGTGCCAGCAGCCCCAGACAGGTTGGAGATTACGAGCAGTACTTC. This gives the protein CASSPRQVGDYEQYF.

V is TRBV12-3 or TRBV12-4 and J is TRBJ2-3; D is undetermined. V lost 3 bases, J lost 3 bases, and 16 bases lay in between. The CDR3 contains 16 residues. The CDR3 region has the DNA TGTGCCAGCAGTTTCGCGTCGGCGCCGCAAACAGATACGCAGTATTTT. It is translated as CASSFASAPQTDTQYF.

This clonotype was seen a few times. The genes are TRBV20-1 and TRBJ1-1; unclear D gene. This CDR3 comprises 13 residues. Trimming took off 0 bases at V and 7 bases at J, with 12 bases between the two ends. The germline V gene encodes CDR1 DFQATT and CDR2 SNEGSKA (reference sequence). The CDR3 sequence is CSARDLLLSEAFF. CDR3 bases: TGCAGTGCTAGAGATCTACTCCTAAGTGAAGCTTTCTTT.

This clonotype was observed a handful of times. The chain has TRBV12-3 or TRBV12-4 and TRBJ2-7; D uncertain. Trimming shortened V by 7 bases and J by 3 bases, and 10 bases separated the two germline ends. The CDR3 sequence is 12 residues long. CDR3 nucleotides: TGTGCCAGCACCAAAGAGATCTACGAGCAGTACTTC. Translated, it gives CASTKEIYEQYF.

This clonotype appeared a few times. The V gene is TRBV7-2, the J gene TRBJ2-4, with 11 bases matching TRBD1. The V segment lost 4 bases and the J segment 7 bases; nucleotides outside the gene matches: 3. There are 14 residues in the CDR3. CDR1 is SGHTA, CDR2 FQGNSA, per germline. The CDR3 sequence is CASSSRDRGNIQYF. The CDR3 coding sequence is TGTGCCAGCAGCTCGCGGGACAGGGGGAACATTCAGTACTTC.

V usage is TRBV5-1 and J usage is TRBJ2-5; perhaps TRBD2 as D (6 bases). This CDR3 has 13 residues. Germline V lookup: CDR1 SGHRS, CDR2 YFSETQ. V was cut by 4 bases and J by 5 bases, with 12 bases left in between. The CDR3 sequence: CASSGGTAETQYF. For the CDR3, the DNA is TGCGCCAGCAGCGGGGGGACGGCGGAGACCCAGTACTTC. Full variable domain (missing parts from reference TRBV5-1 and TRBJ2-5): KAGVTQTPRYLIKTRGQQVTLSCSPISGHRSVSWYQQTPGQGLQFLFEYFSETQRNKGNFPGRFSGRQFSNSRSEMNVSTLELGDSALYLCASSGGTAETQYFGPGTRLLVL.

The chain is built from TRBV29-1 and TRBJ2-3; no reliable D call. This CDR3 has 16 amino acids. Germline CDR1 reads SQVTM; CDR2 reads ANQGSEA. Trimming left V 1 base short and J 0 bases short, with 14 bases between. The CDR3 is CSVEGPPPFSTDTQYF. The CDR3 nucleotides are TGCAGCGTTGAAGGCCCACCACCCTTCAGCACAGATACGCAGTATTTT.

The table lists this clonotype with a few counts. This chain uses TRBV29-1 with TRBJ1-1; weak D call: TRBD1 (5 bases). Per the germline V gene, CDR1 is SQVTM and CDR2 is ANQGSEA. Trimming shortened V by 5 bases and J by 2 bases, and 12 bases separated the two germline ends. CDR3 length equals 13 residues. The CDR3 bases are TGCAGCGTTCCGGGACCGATTAACACTGAAGCTTTCTTT. Translating gives CSVPGPINTEAFF.

This clonotype came up a few times. This rearrangement joins TRBV20-1 to TRBJ2-5, with 7 bases identical to TRBD2. The J call is in doubt because the DNA end fits TRBJ2-1 better. Germline assignment: CDR1 DFQATT and CDR2 SNEGSKA (reference sequence). CDR3 length: 13 amino acids. Here the CDR3 DNA reads TGCAGTGCTAGATCCGGGAGGTACAATGAGCAGTTCTTC. This sequence encodes CSARSGRYNEQFF.

This clonotype was detected a few times. CDR3 nucleotides: TGCAGCGTTGACTCATTTGAGGGGATTGCATACGAGCAGTACTTC. Translation gives CSVDSFEGIAYEQYF. The rearrangement joins TRBV29-1 to TRBJ2-7; D possibly uses TRBD1 or TRBD2 (5 bases each). Trimming took 3 bases from V and 4 from J, leaving 19 bases between them. This CDR3 contains 15 residues. CDR1 is SQVTM and CDR2 is ANQGSEA in the germline V gene.

Turning to this clonotype: The conserved phenylalanine or tryptophan normally closing the CDR3 is absent here, so this likely arose from a read error. The rearrangement uses TRBV18 and TRBJ2-7, with D possibly called TRBD1 or TRBD2 (5 bases each). The CDR3 runs 16 residues. V dropped 5 bases and J dropped 1 base, with 18 bases sitting between them. Germline V gene lookup returns CDR1 KGHSH and CDR2 LQKENI. The CDR3 DNA follows: TGTGCCAGCTCAATGGGACGCCCGGCAGCATCCTACGAGCAGTACCTC. Protein sequence: CASSMGRPAASYEQYL.

The chain links TRBV7-9 to TRBJ2-7, with 9 bases fitting TRBD1. Germline trimming cut 4 bases from V and 2 bases from J; bases unmatched to any gene: 6. The CDR3 runs 15 residues. Germline CDR1 and CDR2: SEHNR and FQNEAQ (reference sequence). CDR3 coding DNA: TGTGCCAGCAGCTCAACAGGGGGCTCCCCCTACGAGCAGTACTTC. Protein product: CASSSTGGSPYEQYF.

CDR3 region: CASSQDSPTWNTEAFF. CDR3 in DNA: TGCGCCAGCAGCCAAGATTCGCCCACGTGGAACACTGAAGCTTTCTTT. The J gene is TRBJ1-1, the V gene TRBV4-1; D unclear. Germline lookup yields CDR1 MGHRA and CDR2 YSYEKL. This CDR3 has 16 residues. V was pared by 0 bases and J by 1 base, with 12 bases between.

This clonotype was picked up a small number of times. This chain uses TRBV20-1 with TRBJ2-5; 7 positions match TRBD2. The DNA end favors TRBJ2-7, so the J call may be wrong. CDR1 and CDR2 (germline): DFQATT, SNEGSKA (reference sequence). The CDR3 consists of 14 residues. This CDR3 reads CSASDERDAYEQYF. The CDR3 nucleotides are TGCAGTGCTTCGGATGAGCGGGACGCGTACGAGCAGTACTTC.

CDR3 nucleotide sequence: TGTGCCAGTAGTATTTCGGGACTAGCGGGGTGGGATGAGCAGTTCTTC. This codes for CASSISGLAGWDEQFF. V gene TRBV19 combines with J gene TRBJ2-1; 13 bases are a match to TRBD2. The germline V gene encodes CDR1 LNHDA and CDR2 SQIVND (reference sequence). This CDR3 is built from 16 residues. J gave up 8 bases and V 3 bases, and 7 bases lay outside the gene matches.

This clonotype appeared a few times. This rearrangement joins TRBV7-9 to TRBJ2-3; a weak D match, TRBD1 (5 bases). The CDR3 covers 15 residues. V was cut by 5 bases and J by 2 bases, with 14 bases left in between. Germline V gene sequence: CDR1 SEHNR, CDR2 FQNEAQ (reference sequence). The CDR3 spells CASSPYRSSTDTQYF. For the CDR3, the DNA is TGTGCCAGCAGCCCTTACAGGAGCTCCACAGATACGCAGTATTTT.

To note about this clonotype: A read error may account for a junction end that differs from germline. The rearrangement links TRBV12-3 or TRBV12-4 to TRBJ2-3; 7 nucleotides align to TRBD1. CDR3 length equals 14 residues. CDR3 loop: CASSRGQATDTQYF. Written as DNA, the CDR3 is TGTGCCAGCAGTCGTGGACAGGCAACAGATACGCAGTATTTC.

V gene TRBV7-2 combines with J gene TRBJ2-1; TRBD2 matches at 7 bases. J was trimmed by 5 bases and V by 6 bases; bases with no gene match: 4. CDR1 and CDR2 (germline): SGHTA, FQGNSA. CDR3 length: 13 amino acids. CDR3 nucleotides: TGTGCCAGCAGAACTAGCGCCGACAATGAGCAGTTCTTC. Its protein product is CASRTSADNEQFF.